This TCR beta chain stems from a study of T cell repertoires in cytomegalovirus infection. The overall study: HLA-C-restricted CMV epitopes, recently identified, and well-studied HLA-B-restricted ones were used by the study. Public signatures in TCR beta pointed to CMV infection and matching HLA type. Study results and limitations: Dominating the ex vivo response were HLA-C-restricted CMV-specific TCR beta clonotypes. CMV carriers with the relevant HLA were identified by cumulative public TCR beta family frequency.

MiXCR was run by TCRdb on the reads, yielding one entry per CDR3 protein. In the table there are 200,000 to 250,000 distinct CDR3 sequences, about 39% of which are singletons. J gave up 1 base and V 3 bases, and 6 bases lay outside the gene matches. The CDR3 loop spans 16 amino acids. Looked up from germline, CDR1 is SGHVS and CDR2 is FNYEAQ. This clonotype was recorded many times. The antigen is unknown. Sequencing was performed on CD8+ T cells from cultured PBMCs, taken from culture after CMV antigen stimulation. The receptor was isolated from a human donor in good health (CMV status not recorded). Some clones in this sample may be carry-over from other donors' samples. The rearrangement joins TRBV7-6 to TRBJ2-5, with TRBD1 matching over 9 bases. The DNA for the CDR3 is TGTGCCAGCAGCTTGACAGGGGGGGGGCCCCAAGAGACCCAGTACTTC. Translating gives CASSLTGGGPQETQYF. Filled out from reference TRBV7-6 and TRBJ2-5, the complete variable domain reads GAGVSQSPRYKVTKRGQDVALRCDPISGHVSLYWYRQALGQGPEFLTYFNYEAQQDKSGLPNDRFSAERPEGSISTLTIQRTEQRDSAMYRCASSLTGGGPQETQYFGPGTRLLVL.